Following are 20 T cell receptor beta chains from one sample sequenced in a study of T cell changes during pregnancy in multiple sclerosis. The assay was immunoSEQ multiplex PCR, and TCRdb's table has in-frame clones only and misses some. The data contain 100,000 to 130,000 clones, 85% to 95% of them singletons. The starting material was peripheral blood, obtained in the third trimester of pregnancy. Receptors were obtained from a female donor in good health, enrolled as a control in a pregnancy study.

V and J are TRBV6-5 and TRBJ1-2, with 8 bases aligning to TRBD1. This CDR3 is built from 13 residues. Per the germline V gene, CDR1 is MNHEY and CDR2 is SVGAGI. V shed 6 bases, J shed 8 bases, and the junction held 8 bases outside the gene matches. The CDR3 sequence: CASSTGQGRGYTF. The CDR3 DNA sequence: TGTGCCAGCAGCACCGGACAGGGTAGGGGCTACACCTTC.

The CDR3 DNA reads as TGTGCCAGTAGCGAGGGGACTGCTGGGGCCAACGTCCTGACTTTC. Translated: CASSEGTAGANVLTF. The chain employs TRBV19 and TRBJ2-6; perhaps TRBD2 as D (6 bases). Trimming removed 6 bases at V and 2 bases at J, with 11 bases between. The CDR3 loop spans 15 amino acids. Germline V lookup: CDR1 LNHDA, CDR2 SQIVND (reference sequence).

V is TRBV4-3 and J is TRBJ2-1, with 10 bases lining up with TRBD2. J gave up 7 bases and V 0 bases, and 6 bases lay outside the gene matches. The germline gives CDR1 LGHNA, CDR2 YSLEER. This CDR3 spans 16 amino acids. CDR3 sequence (DNA): TGCGCCAGCAGCCAAGAAGAGCGGGGGGGTGGTAATGAGCAGTTCTTC. It encodes CASSQEERGGGNEQFF.

This chain links TRBV27 with TRBJ1-4, with D maybe TRBD1 (5 bases). Trimming stripped 4 bases from V and 4 bases from J, with 10 bases between. This CDR3 contains 14 residues. Germline CDR1 and CDR2: MNHEY and SMNVEV (reference sequence). CDR3 residues: CASSSTELNEKLFF. Here the CDR3 DNA reads TGTGCCAGCAGTTCGACAGAGCTTAATGAAAAACTGTTTTTT.

The sample holds one count of this clone. The chain links TRBV5-6 to TRBJ2-7, with D perhaps matching TRBD2 (6 bases). The germline V gene has CDR1 SGHDT and CDR2 YYEEEE. Trimming shortened V by 0 bases and J by 3 bases, and 13 bases separated the two germline ends. The CDR3 has 15 amino acids. DNA for the CDR3: TGTGCCAGCAGCTTGGTCTCGGGCGGGAACTACGAGCAGTACTTC. Translated: CASSLVSGGNYEQYF.

The rearrangement uses TRBV5-8 and TRBJ2-1, with D unresolved. The length of the CDR3 is 15 residues. Germline V lookup: CDR1 SGHTS, CDR2 YDEGEE. Trimming shortened V by 7 bases and J by 0 bases, and 14 bases separated the two germline ends. In DNA form, the CDR3 reads TGTGCCAGCTCGCTCGCCTTTAGCTCCTACAATGAGCAGTTCTTC. This encodes CASSLAFSSYNEQFF.

The chain is built from TRBV11-2 and TRBJ1-5; TRBD1 aligns across 8 bases. V gave up 4 bases and J gave up 9 bases; unmatched junction bases: 17. The CDR3 loop spans 17 amino acids. Per the germline V gene, CDR1 is SGHAT and CDR2 is FQNNGV. The CDR3 DNA follows: TGTGCCAGCAGCTGGGGGACAGGCGGCTCACCAGAATCGCCCCAGCATTTT. Translating it yields CASSWGTGGSPESPQHF.

This sequence joins TRBV13 and TRBJ1-1; 10 bases are shared with TRBD1. Germline-derived CDR1 and CDR2 are PRHDT and FYEKMQ (reference sequence). The CDR3 is 16 amino acids. V trimming: 2 bases; J trimming: 4 bases; junction bases outside the gene matches: 7. As DNA, the CDR3 is TGTGCCAGCAGCTTACCGGGACAGGGGATTGGCACTGAAGCTTTCTTT. It specifies CASSLPGQGIGTEAFF.

The V call is TRBV4-3, the J call TRBJ2-1; 8 nucleotides align to TRBD1. V lost 0 bases to trimming and J lost 8 bases; unmatched junction nucleotides: 12. Germline values: CDR1 LGHNA, CDR2 YSLEER. The CDR3 has 17 residues. As DNA, the CDR3 is TGCGCCAGCAGCCAAGATATCTCGCAGGGGGCTATGTATGAGCAGTTCTTC. This codes for CASSQDISQGAMYEQFF.

J is TRBJ2-7 and V is TRBV4-2; perhaps TRBD1 as D (6 bases). This CDR3 has 14 residues. V dropped 4 bases and J dropped 3 bases, with 13 bases sitting between them. Germline V gene lookup returns CDR1 LGHNA and CDR2 YNFKEQ. The DNA for the CDR3 is TGTGCCAGCAGCCTTCGGCAGGGGCACTACGAGCAGTACTTC. It yields the protein CASSLRQGHYEQYF.

The chain's CDR3 is CASRYSQGGTEAFF. The CDR3 bases are TGTGCCAGCAGGTATTCTCAGGGAGGCACTGAAGCTTTCTTT. The gene calls are TRBV2 and TRBJ1-1; D perhaps matches TRBD1 (5 bases). V gave up 6 bases and J gave up 4 bases, with 15 bases separating them. Per the germline V gene, CDR1 is SNHLY and CDR2 is FYNNEI. CDR3 size: 14 residues. Full variable domain (missing parts from reference TRBV2 and TRBJ1-1): EPEVTQTPSHQVTQMGQEVILRCVPISNHLYFYWYRQILGQKVEFLVSFYNNEISEKSEIFDDQFSVERPDGSNFTLKIRSTKLEDSAMYFCASRYSQGGTEAFFGQGTRLTVV.

The rearrangement uses TRBV6-1 and TRBJ2-2; TRBD1 is a possible D gene (5 bases). The CDR3 is 14 amino acids. Trimming took 4 bases from V and 5 from J, leaving 11 bases between them. CDR1 MNHNS and CDR2 SASEGT come from the germline V gene. This CDR3 reads CASSVHKGTGELFF. CDR3 nucleotide sequence: TGTGCCAGCAGTGTCCATAAGGGGACCGGGGAGCTGTTTTTT.

A word on this clone: One end of the junction is discordant with germline, which a read error may explain. The chain recombines TRBV2 with TRBJ2-7, with D possibly being TRBD2 (6 bases). Germline V gene data show CDR1 as SNHLY and CDR2 as FYNNEI. This CDR3 spans 15 amino acids. The CDR3 region has the DNA TGTGCCAGCAGAGAAGGAGGAGGGAGGCTCGACGAGCAGTACTTC. This gives the protein CASREGGGRLDEQYF. The complete variable domain, with remaining parts taken from reference TRBV2 and TRBJ2-7, reads EPEVTQTPSHQVTQMGQEVILRCVPISNHLYFYWYRQILGQKVEFLVSFYNNEISEKSEIFDDQFSVERPDGSNFTLKIRSTKLEDSAMYFCASREGGGRLDEQYFGPGTRLTVT.

The V and J genes are TRBV2 and TRBJ1-1, with 7 nucleotides matching TRBD1. Germline V gene data show CDR1 as SNHLY and CDR2 as FYNNEI. V trimming: 6 bases; J trimming: 0 bases; junction bases outside the gene matches: 4. The CDR3 runs 14 residues. CDR3: CASRNRGLNTEAFF. As DNA, the CDR3 is TGTGCCAGCAGGAACAGGGGATTGAACACTGAAGCTTTCTTT.

The chain combines TRBV14 with TRBJ2-7, with TRBD1 matching over 8 bases. The V gene's germline CDR1 is SGHDN and CDR2 FVKESK. CDR3 length equals 13 residues. Trimming took 6 bases from V and 3 from J; bases not matched to a gene: 4. The CDR3 DNA is TGTGCCAGCAGACACAGGGGGAGCTACGAGCAGTACTTC. Translating gives CASRHRGSYEQYF.

The chain couples TRBV5-6 to TRBJ2-7, with a possible D match to TRBD1 (6 bases). Trimming left V 1 base short and J 3 bases short, with 20 bases between. The CDR3 has 17 residues. In germline, CDR1 is SGHDT, CDR2 YYEEEE. CDR3 sequence reads: CASSLWGSGQGHYEQYF. The CDR3, as DNA: TGTGCCAGCAGCTTGTGGGGTTCGGGACAAGGTCACTACGAGCAGTACTTC.

The chain links TRBV30 to TRBJ1-1; tentatively, D is TRBD1 (5 bases). CDR1 and CDR2 from the germline V gene are GTSNPN and SVGIG (reference sequence). The CDR3 is 13 residues long. V shed 0 bases and J shed 4 bases, with 9 bases lying between them. CDR3 residues: CAWSVQGLTEAFF. CDR3 coding DNA: TGTGCCTGGAGTGTCCAGGGACTCACTGAAGCTTTCTTT. The whole variable domain, remainder taken from reference TRBV30 and TRBJ1-1, is SQTIHQWPATLVQPVGSPLSLECTVEGTSNPNLYWYRQAAGRGLQLLFYSVGIGQISSEVPQNLSASRPQDRQFILSSKKLLLSDSGFYLCAWSVQGLTEAFFGQGTRLTVV.

This sequence joins TRBV2 and TRBJ2-7; D not resolved. This CDR3 is 14 amino acids long. V lost 3 bases, J lost 1 base, and 10 bases lay in between. Germline CDR1 SNHLY, CDR2 FYNNEI. The CDR3 sequence is CASSEEYLSYEQYF. The CDR3, as DNA: TGTGCCAGCAGTGAGGAGTACCTTTCCTACGAGCAGTACTTC.

This clone was recorded only once. The V gene is TRBV9, the J gene TRBJ2-5; D uncertain. CDR3 length equals 13 residues. The V end was cut by 2 bases, the J end by 0 bases, with 5 bases between. Germline values: CDR1 SGDLS, CDR2 YYNGEE. The CDR3 here is CASSVRYQETQYF. CDR3 bases: TGTGCCAGCAGCGTGAGATACCAAGAGACCCAGTACTTC.

The chain links TRBV10-3 to TRBJ1-4, with 9 nucleotides matching TRBD1. The CDR3 covers 15 residues. V shed 2 bases, J shed 8 bases, and the junction held 6 bases outside the gene matches. CDR1 is ENHRY, CDR2 SYGVKD, per germline. CDR3 nucleotide sequence: TGTGCCATCAGTGAGGCGGACAGGGGTTGGGAAAAACTGTTTTTT. This gives the protein CAISEADRGWEKLFF.